This passage covers 9 T cell receptor beta chains from one sample sequenced in a study of T cell repertoires in cytomegalovirus infection. TCRdb reprocessed the reads with MiXCR, giving one entry per CDR3 protein. The sample carries about 130,000 distinct CDR3 sequences, about 10% recorded once. Sequencing used PBMCs. The receptors here all came from a human donor in good health (CMV status not recorded). Some clones in this sample may be carry-over from other donors' samples.

This clonotype was seen many times. This chain uses TRBV28 with TRBJ1-2; D perhaps matches TRBD1 (6 bases). CDR1 and CDR2 from the germline V gene are MDHEN and SYDVKM. V was trimmed by 6 bases and J by 3 bases, leaving 17 bases between them. The CDR3 is 15 amino acids. CDR3 nucleotides: TGTGCCAGCAGGAAGGGGGGGGGCTGGGACTATGGCTACACCTTC. Amino acids: CASRKGGGWDYGYTF.

This clonotype was seen many times. The V gene is TRBV7-2, the J gene TRBJ2-3; a possible D gene is TRBD2 (6 bases). V was clipped by 5 bases and J by 4 bases, with 16 bases between them. Germline lookup yields CDR1 SGHTA and CDR2 FQGNSA. This CDR3 region has 15 residues. In nucleotides, the CDR3 is TGTGCCAGCAGCCTAGGGAGGAGGGTGCCAGATACGCAGTATTTT. Residues: CASSLGRRVPDTQYF.

This clonotype has a handful of counts. The chain links TRBV29-1 to TRBJ1-1; 8 nucleotides align to TRBD1. There are 11 residues in the CDR3. Per germline, CDR1 SQVTM and CDR2 ANQGSEA. Trimming removed 7 bases from V and 4 bases from J; junction bases left unmatched: 2. The CDR3 sequence: CSGTGSTEAFF. The DNA for the CDR3 is TGCAGCGGGACAGGGTCCACTGAAGCTTTCTTT.

Note on this clonotype: This may be a read error, as it is one base from a much larger clone. This chain links TRBV15 with TRBJ2-2, with D perhaps matching TRBD1 or TRBD2 (5 bases each). The CDR3 loop spans 17 amino acids. Germline CDR1 LNHNV, CDR2 YYDKDF (reference sequence). The CDR3 region is CATRRGLGRKNTGELFF. In DNA, the CDR3 is TGTGCCACCCGCAGAGGATTGGGACGGAAGAACACCGGGGAGCTGTTTTTT. Full variable domain (missing parts from reference TRBV15 and TRBJ2-2): DAMVIQNPRYQVTQFGKPVTLSCSQTLNHNVMYWYQQKSSQAPKLLFHYYDKDFNNEADTPDNFQSRRPNTSFCFLDIRSPGLGDTAMYLCATRRGLGRKNTGELFFGEGSRLTVL.

In this sample, this clonotype turned up many times. The rearrangement joins TRBV4-1 to TRBJ2-1, with a tentative D call TRBD2 (7 bases). Deletions cut 1 base from V and 0 bases from J, with 19 bases between. Germline V gene sequence: CDR1 MGHRA, CDR2 YSYEKL. CDR3 length equals 19 residues. CDR3 sequence (DNA): TGCGCCAGCAGCCAAGTCCGGGGGGCGGGGGCTCACTCCTACAATGAGCAGTTCTTC. Its protein is CASSQVRGAGAHSYNEQFF.

This clonotype was seen a few times. The chain uses TRBV7-9 and TRBJ1-4; D is perhaps TRBD1 (6 bases). V lost 3 bases and J 4 bases, leaving 12 bases between the germline ends. Germline CDR1 and CDR2: SEHNR and FQNEAQ (reference sequence). This CDR3 has 15 residues. The CDR3 here is CASSLGRGINEKLFF. The CDR3 nucleotides are TGTGCCAGCAGCTTGGGCAGGGGAATTAATGAAAAACTGTTTTTT.

This clonotype has a count of ten or more. This rearrangement joins TRBV6-2 or TRBV6-3 to TRBJ2-2; D perhaps matches TRBD1 (5 bases). Trimming left V 10 bases short and J 3 bases short, with 27 bases between. CDR3 length equals 18 residues. The germline gives CDR1 MNHEY, CDR2 SVGEGT. CDR3 loop: CATRGHLRNRLYTGELFF. CDR3 DNA sequence: TGTGCCACCAGAGGACACCTCCGAAACCGTCTTTACACCGGGGAGCTGTTTTTT.

This clonotype occurred many times. The V gene is TRBV5-4, the J gene TRBJ1-2; no clear D. CDR3 length equals 14 residues. Germline values: CDR1 SGHNT, CDR2 YYREEE (reference sequence). Trimming removed 5 bases from V and 4 bases from J, with 15 bases in between. The CDR3 bases are TGTGCCAGCAGGAATAGAGGAAGGAGCTATGGCTACACCTTC. Amino acid sequence: CASRNRGRSYGYTF.

This clonotype was picked up many times. The rearrangement joins TRBV2 to TRBJ1-6, with 7 bases identical to TRBD1. J was trimmed by 12 bases and V by 7 bases; bases with no gene match: 6. Germline V gene sequence: CDR1 SNHLY, CDR2 FYNNEI. This CDR3 is built from 12 residues. This CDR3 is CASNRGNEPLHF. For the CDR3, the DNA is TGTGCCAGCAACAGGGGAAATGAACCCCTCCACTTT.